This TCR beta chain was documented in a study of T-cell memory formation after mild COVID-19. TCRdb passed the 5' RACE reads through MiXCR, listing each CDR3 protein once. The sample carries 450,000 to 650,000 distinct CDR3 sequences, more than 15% recorded once. This clonotype was detected many times. The sequenced material came from PBMCs or a T cell subset sorted from them (not recorded which). The sequence was collected from an adult woman who had mild COVID-19 (a few samples of this study predate the infection). Cell type and time point are not known.

The DNA for the CDR3 is TGTGCCAGCAGCCTAATAGCGGGAGCGTCCTACGAGCAGTACTTC. Residues: CASSLIAGASYEQYF. V usage is TRBV7-3 and J usage is TRBJ2-7, with 9 nucleotides matching TRBD2. With 5 bases clipped from V and 1 base from J, the junction kept 6 bases outside the gene matches. CDR1 is SGHTA, CDR2 FQGTGA, per germline. This CDR3 region has 15 residues. The variable domain in full, completed from reference TRBV7-3 and TRBJ2-7, reads GAGVSQTPSNKVTEKGKYVELRCDPISGHTALYWYRQSLGQGPEFLIYFQGTGAADDSGLPNDRFFAVRPEGSVSTLKIQRTERGDSAVYLCASSLIAGASYEQYFGPGTRLTVT.